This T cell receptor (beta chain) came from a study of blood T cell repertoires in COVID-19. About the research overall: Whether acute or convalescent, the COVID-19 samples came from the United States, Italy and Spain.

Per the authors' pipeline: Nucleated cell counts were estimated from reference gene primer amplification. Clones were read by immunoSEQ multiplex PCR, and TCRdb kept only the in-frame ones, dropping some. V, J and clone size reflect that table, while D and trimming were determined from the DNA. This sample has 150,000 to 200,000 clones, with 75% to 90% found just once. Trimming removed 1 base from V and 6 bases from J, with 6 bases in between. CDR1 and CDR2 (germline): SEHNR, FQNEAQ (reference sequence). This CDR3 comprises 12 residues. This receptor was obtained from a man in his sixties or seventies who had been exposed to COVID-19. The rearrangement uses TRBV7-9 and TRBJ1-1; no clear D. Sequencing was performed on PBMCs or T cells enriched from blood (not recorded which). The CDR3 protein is CASSLVGAEAFF. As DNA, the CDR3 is TGTGCCAGCAGCTTAGTCGGGGCTGAAGCTTTCTTT.